A selection of T cell receptor beta chains follows, all from one sample in a study of PD-1 blockade in classical Hodgkin lymphoma. Using immunoSEQ multiplex PCR, the repertoire was profiled, and TCRdb retains in-frame clones only, with some absent. The sample has 50,000 to 75,000 clones; 70% to 90% are singletons. The sample was peripheral blood mononuclear cells (PBMCs), taken at baseline. The receptors here all came from a human donor with classical Hodgkin lymphoma. Both conserved end residues are part of each CDR3. The D gene is left open where the match is weak. Size tells how often a clone was seen (once, few, many) or the class of an expanded clone, and some rows leave it out.

J gene	D gene	clone size	V gene	CDR3 DNA	CDR3 protein
TRBJ2-7	TRBD1	NA	TRBV5-5	TGTGCCAGCAGCTTGGCGGCAGGGGGCAGCTACGAGCAGTACTTC	CASSLAAGGSYEQYF
TRBJ2-3	NA	NA	TRBV19	TGTGCCAGTAGTACCGGGCTGCCTGGCACAGATACGCAGTATTTT	CASSTGLPGTDTQYF
TRBJ1-1	NA	NA	TRBV29-1	TGCAGCGTCGAAGTGGCAGGCCGGAACACTGAAGCTTTCTTT	CSVEVAGRNTEAFF
TRBJ1-5	TRBD1	NA	TRBV5-1	TGCGCCAGCAGCTTGGAGGGAGTCACAGGGGGTCAGCCCCAGCATTTT	CASSLEGVTGGQPQHF
TRBJ1-2	TRBD1	NA	TRBV28	TGTGCCAGCAGTTTAAGGCCGGGACAGGGTGCGTTGGACTATGGCTACACCTTC	CASSLRPGQGALDYGYTF
TRBJ1-5	NA	once	TRBV28	TGTGCCACCACGCGGAGGTTCCGCAATCAGCCCCAGCATTTT	CATTRRFRNQPQHF
TRBJ1-3	NA	NA	TRBV4-1	TGCGCCAGCAGCCAAGATTCTGGTTGGGGGCCGGGAAACACCATATATTTT	CASSQDSGWGPGNTIYF
TRBJ2-3	TRBD2	NA	TRBV7-6	TGTGCCAGCAGCCGCCCTCGGCGGCTAGCGGGGGGTAGCACAGATACGCAGTATTTT	CASSRPRRLAGGSTDTQYF
TRBJ2-7	TRBD2	NA	TRBV14	TGTGCCAGCAGCTCCCTGAAGGGGTTGGGACTAGCAGGCGAGCAGTACTTC	CASSSLKGLGLAGEQYF
TRBJ2-1	TRBD2	NA	TRBV18	TGTGCCAGCTCACCCTCCTGGGGGACTAGCGGCCCTAGCTCCTACAATGAGCAGTTCTTC	CASSPSWGTSGPSSYNEQFF
TRBJ2-7	NA	NA	TRBV2	TGTGCCAGCAGTGATGATGATTTTACAGGAACCTACGAGCAGTACTTC	CASSDDDFTGTYEQYF
TRBJ1-1	NA	NA	TRBV6-5	TGTGCCAGCGGGAACACTGAAGCTTTCTTT	CASGNTEAFF
TRBJ2-5	TRBD1	NA	TRBV7-9	TGTGCCAGCAGACCCCGGTGGGAGCGACAGGGCCAAGAGACCCAGTACTTC	CASRPRWERQGQETQYF
TRBJ1-6	TRBD1	NA	TRBV6-5	TGTGCCAGCAGGGACAGGAATTCACCCCTCCACTTT	CASRDRNSPLHF
TRBJ1-6	TRBD1	NA	TRBV5-4	TGTGCCAGCAGCCGGACAGGGAACAATTCACCCCTCCACTTT	CASSRTGNNSPLHF
TRBJ2-3	TRBD1	NA	TRBV19	TGTGCCAGTAACTCACAGGGGCCAGATACGCAGTATTTT	CASNSQGPDTQYF
TRBJ2-7	TRBD1	NA	TRBV9	TGTGCCAGCAGCGTAGGGGACAGGGGGTTGTACGAGCAGTACTTC	CASSVGDRGLYEQYF
TRBJ2-7	TRBD1	once	TRBV28	TGTGCCAGCAGTGCGACAGGGACACGCTACGAGCAGTACTTC	CASSATGTRYEQYF
TRBJ2-3	NA	NA	TRBV15	TGTGCCACCAGCAGAGATGGAGGGAGTGGTACGCAGTATTTT	CATSRDGGSGTQYF